This T cell receptor beta chain was identified in a study of blood T cell repertoires in COVID-19. Study-wide context: Acute and convalescent COVID-19 specimens originated in the United States, Italy and Spain. PBMCs, B-cell-depleted T cells, or T cells provided the cDNA or gDNA that made up the material.

Sequencing used immunoSEQ multiplex PCR; TCRdb keeps in-frame clones, though not all of them. The sample comprises a few hundred thousand clones, 85% to 90% of which are singletons, and about 11% rests with the top ten. Losses at the gene ends were 3 bases for V and 3 bases for J; bases not matched to a gene: 7. The CDR3 spans 16 residues. In germline, CDR1 is SQVTM, CDR2 ANQGSEA. Seattle cases were enrolled at active infection and followed longitudinally. This chain links TRBV29-1 with TRBJ2-2, with 10 bases that match TRBD2. Sequenced sample: peripheral blood. This receptor was taken from a woman between 25 and 40 years old with COVID-19, enrolled during active disease. CDR3 sequence reads: CSVDVGLAGDTGELFF. The CDR3, as DNA: TGCAGCGTTGACGTGGGGCTAGCGGGAGACACCGGGGAGCTGTTTTTT.